What follows are 21 T cell receptor beta chains derived from one specimen sequenced in a study of blood T cell repertoires in COVID-19. Libraries were prepared by immunoSEQ multiplex PCR; TCRdb keeps only in-frame clonotypes and omits some of them. The table lists 210,000 or so clones, 80% to 90% of them singletons. The sample consisted of peripheral blood. The receptors stem from a woman of 80 years or more with acute or convalescent COVID-19.

The chain employs TRBV7-2 and TRBJ2-2; 15 nucleotides agree with TRBD2. This CDR3 comprises 18 residues. The V and J ends lost 4 bases and 4 bases, in that order; junction bases with no gene match: 7. Germline V gives CDR1 SGHTA, CDR2 FQGNSA. Here the CDR3 reads CASSWTSGGAAGTGELFF. The CDR3 nucleotides read TGTGCCAGCAGCTGGACTAGCGGGGGGGCAGCGGGCACCGGGGAGCTGTTTTTT.

In this sample, this clone turned up once. The V call is TRBV27, the J call TRBJ2-7; 9 positions agree with TRBD1. Trimming took 3 bases from V and 7 from J; bases not matched to a gene: 7. The CDR3 has 14 amino acids. The germline V gene encodes CDR1 MNHEY and CDR2 SMNVEV (reference sequence). CDR3 in DNA: TGTGCCAGCAGTTTCGGGACAGGGACAATTGAGCAGTACTTC. Its protein is CASSFGTGTIEQYF.

The gene calls are TRBV28 and TRBJ1-2; D not resolved. V lost 2 bases and J 0 bases, leaving 7 bases between the germline ends. CDR1 is MDHEN and CDR2 is SYDVKM in the germline V gene. The CDR3 runs 14 residues. This chain's CDR3 is CASSLNSPNYGYTF. Here the CDR3 DNA reads TGTGCCAGCAGTTTAAACAGCCCTAACTATGGCTACACCTTC.

The chain employs TRBV1 and TRBJ2-5; the tabulated D call, TRBD2, remains unverified against the DNA. TRBV1 is a pseudogene segment. The CDR3 totals 21 residues. CDR3 sequence reads: CTSSPCFDGASGLTVEETQYF. The CDR3 DNA follows: TGCACCAGCAGCCCTTGTTTTGATGGGGCTAGCGGACTCACGGTGGAAGAGACCCAGTACTTC.

The chain combines TRBV5-1 with TRBJ1-4; maybe TRBD1 (5 bases). V dropped 2 bases and J dropped 7 bases, with 12 bases sitting between them. From germline, CDR1 is SGHRS and CDR2 YFSETQ. This CDR3 is built from 14 residues. The CDR3 DNA follows: TGCGCCAGCAGCTTCGGGGGATCGGGTGAAAAACTGTTTTTT. The encoded protein is CASSFGGSGEKLFF.

The CDR3 coding sequence is TGTGCCTGGAGTGGAGGGGAGGGTGAAAAACTGTTTTTT. Translation gives CAWSGGEGEKLFF. V is TRBV30 and J is TRBJ1-4; the D gene is possibly TRBD1 (5 bases). V lost 1 base, J lost 7 bases, and 10 bases lay in between. The CDR3 extends over 13 amino acids. The V gene's germline CDR1 is GTSNPN and CDR2 SVGIG (reference sequence).

The chain joins TRBV7-3 to TRBJ1-1; the D is unclear. Germline loops: CDR1 SGHTA, CDR2 FQGTGA. Trimming stripped 6 bases from V and 3 bases from J, with 14 bases between. The CDR3 is 14 residues long. CDR3 DNA: TGTGCCAGCAGACCCGGCACGGGGTACACTGAAGCTTTCTTT. Its protein is CASRPGTGYTEAFF.

The table lists this clone with a few counts. The chain's CDR3 is CASTGALAGGHPSTDTQYF. The DNA of the CDR3 is TGTGCCAGTACTGGGGCGCTAGCGGGAGGACACCCTAGCACAGATACGCAGTATTTT. The rearrangement links TRBV19 to TRBJ2-3; 11 nucleotides line up with TRBD2. CDR1 and CDR2 (germline): LNHDA, SQIVND (reference sequence). The CDR3 spans 19 residues. V dropped 7 bases and J dropped 0; count of bases not matched to a gene: 15.

The chain has TRBV11-3 and TRBJ1-1; D not certain. V was cut by 6 bases and J by 1 base, with 6 bases left in between. Germline-derived CDR1 and CDR2 are SGHNT and YENEEA. The CDR3 length is 12 residues. Here the CDR3 DNA reads TGTGCCAGCAGGAGGAAGAACACTGAAGCTTTCTTT. It codes for CASRRKNTEAFF.

The chain is built from TRBV6-5 and TRBJ1-2; D is possibly TRBD1 (5 bases). Germline-derived CDR1 and CDR2 are MNHEY and SVGAGI. This CDR3 contains 12 residues. Trimming removed 6 bases from V and 8 bases from J, with 13 bases in between. CDR3 in DNA: TGTGCCAGCAGCAGACAGTCGGAAGGCTACACCTTC. Translation: CASSRQSEGYTF.

This rearrangement joins TRBV6-2 or TRBV6-3 to TRBJ2-7, with D unresolved. In germline, CDR1 is MNHEY, CDR2 SVGEGT. Between the trimmed V and J ends, which lost 6 bases and 7 bases, there was a span of 16 bases. CDR3 length equals 13 residues. Here the CDR3 DNA reads TGTGCCAGCAGCCTGCCAAGCCCGTGGGAGCAGTACTTC. Its translation: CASSLPSPWEQYF.

The J gene is TRBJ1-1, the V gene TRBV28; D perhaps matches TRBD1 (5 bases). V was pared by 2 bases and J by 4 bases, with 8 bases between. The germline V gene has CDR1 MDHEN and CDR2 SYDVKM. The CDR3 runs 13 residues. The CDR3 loop is CASSLGASTEAFF. The CDR3 DNA reads as TGTGCCAGCAGTTTAGGGGCTAGCACTGAAGCTTTCTTT.

The chain links TRBV18 to TRBJ1-6; D perhaps matches TRBD1 (5 bases). The CDR3 spans 16 residues. V lost 3 bases and J 7 bases, leaving 16 bases between the germline ends. Per germline, CDR1 KGHSH and CDR2 LQKENI. The CDR3 nucleotides are TGTGCCAGCTCACCGTCCTGGAGCGGGGGGAATTCACCCCTCCACTTT. This sequence encodes CASSPSWSGGNSPLHF.

The chain links TRBV7-8 to TRBJ2-3; D remains unclear. The CDR3 loop spans 13 amino acids. Germline V gene sequence: CDR1 SGHVS, CDR2 FQNEAQ. Trimming pared 2 bases from V and 3 bases from J, leaving 6 bases between. CDR3 coding DNA: TGTGCCAGCAGCTTACCCCTGACAGATACGCAGTATTTT. It encodes CASSLPLTDTQYF.

As regards this clone: Other nucleotide sequences from this sample produce the same CDR3. V gene TRBV5-1 combines with J gene TRBJ2-3; TRBD2 matches 11 bases. This CDR3 region has 16 residues. The germline CDR1 and CDR2 sequences are SGHRS and YFSETQ. V was pared by 0 bases and J by 3 bases, with 3 bases of the junction left unmatched. CDR3 residues: CASSLGLAGGTDTQYF. The CDR3 DNA is TGCGCCAGCAGCTTGGGCCTAGCGGGAGGTACAGATACGCAGTATTTT.

The rearrangement joins TRBV19 to TRBJ2-3, with 8 positions matching TRBD2. Germline CDR1 reads LNHDA; CDR2 reads SQIVND (reference sequence). Trimming removed 3 bases from V and 5 bases from J; junction bases left unmatched: 7. CDR3 length: 15 residues. CDR3 DNA: TGTGCCAGTAGTATGGCTAGCGGGTACGGAGATACGCAGTATTTT. Encoded protein: CASSMASGYGDTQYF.

V is TRBV2 and J is TRBJ2-7, with 8 bases lining up with TRBD2. V was clipped by 7 bases and J by 3 bases; unmatched bases: 14. This CDR3 contains 16 residues. Germline lookup yields CDR1 SNHLY and CDR2 FYNNEI. CDR3 in amino acids: CASTVGGGGNIYEQYF. CDR3 coding DNA: TGTGCCAGCACCGTGGGGGGCGGGGGGAATATCTACGAGCAGTACTTC.

The V and J genes are TRBV7-6 and TRBJ2-7; 9 nucleotides align to TRBD2. The CDR3 is made up of 15 amino acids. With V trimmed by 2 bases and J by 6 bases, 8 bases remained unmatched. The germline CDR1 and CDR2 sequences are SGHVS and FNYEAQ. The chain's CDR3 is CASSLQPGLAGEQYF. In nucleotides, the CDR3 is TGTGCCAGCAGCTTACAGCCGGGACTAGCAGGCGAGCAGTACTTC.

The V gene is TRBV5-1, the J gene TRBJ2-5, with D possibly matching TRBD1 (6 bases). The ends were cut back, 3 bases at V and 2 bases at J, with 11 bases in the middle. The germline V gene has CDR1 SGHRS and CDR2 YFSETQ. The length of the CDR3 is 14 residues. CDR3 sequence reads: CASSSGTSQETQYF. CDR3 bases: TGCGCCAGCAGCTCCGGGACATCTCAAGAGACCCAGTACTTC.

The CDR3 reads CASSPEGGRTGELFF. The CDR3 DNA reads as TGCGCCAGCAGCCCGGAGGGGGGGCGCACCGGGGAGCTGTTTTTT. The J gene is TRBJ2-2, the V gene TRBV5-1, with D perhaps TRBD2 (7 bases). The length of the CDR3 is 15 residues. The germline V gene has CDR1 SGHRS and CDR2 YFSETQ. V dropped 4 bases and J dropped 4 bases, with 14 bases sitting between them.

V and J are TRBV2 and TRBJ1-5, with D possibly being TRBD1 (5 bases). Germline loops: CDR1 SNHLY, CDR2 FYNNEI. The CDR3 is made up of 15 amino acids. V gave up 2 bases and J gave up 4 bases, with 12 bases separating them. The CDR3 DNA is TGTGCCAGCAGTGAACTCCGAGACAGTAATCAGCCCCAGCATTTT. Its translation is CASSELRDSNQPQHF.